The 9 T cell receptor beta chains below come from one sample, sequenced in a study of neurological immune-mediated disorders. Time point: longitudinal time-point 2. One entry per CDR3 protein results from TCRdb running MiXCR on the 5' RACE reads. The repertoire has around 90,000 distinct CDR3 sequences, roughly 13% of them found once; the top ten carry roughly 5%. The sequencing sample was made of PBMCs. Receptors were obtained from a female donor with HTLV-1-associated myelopathy (HAM/TSP).

A note on this clonotype: It is unclear where the CDR3 begins or ends on the DNA, so no DNA is shown, and the CDR3 is as TCRdb lists it. V is TRBV12-3 or TRBV12-4 and J is TRBJ2-7; the D call TRBD2 from the table was never checked on the DNA. Termini included, the CDR3 measures 20 amino acids. The CDR3 reads CASSFYICSASLGGENEQYF.

This clonotype was seen many times. The chain couples TRBV10-3 to TRBJ2-1, with D tentatively TRBD1 (5 bases). The length of the CDR3 is 12 residues. Germline loops: CDR1 ENHRY, CDR2 SYGVKD. Trimming cost V 0 bases and J 9 bases, with 6 bases left between them. In DNA, the CDR3 is TGTGCCATCAGTGAGTCAGGGGCTGAGCAGTTCTTC. Its protein is CAISESGAEQFF.

In its sample, this clonotype was seen many times. The rearrangement joins TRBV12-3 or TRBV12-4 to TRBJ2-2; D perhaps matches TRBD2 (5 bases). The length of the CDR3 is 16 residues. The V and J ends lost 8 bases and 6 bases respectively, with 22 bases between them. The CDR3, as DNA: TGTGCCAGCGGACTCGGACCCCAACTGTCGTCCGGGGAGCTGTTTTTT. Protein product: CASGLGPQLSSGELFF.

A note on this clonotype: A much larger clonotype is one base distant, so this may be a read error. The V call is TRBV3-1, the J call TRBJ2-1; 9 bases fit TRBD2. The CDR3 covers 18 residues. Looked up from germline, CDR1 is LGHDT and CDR2 is YNNKEL (reference sequence). Here the CDR3 DNA reads TGTACCAGCAGCCAAGATAGCGGGGGCCTTAGCTCCTACAATGAGCAGTTCTTC. This gives the protein CTSSQDSGGLSSYNEQFF.

This clonotype was found a few times. The V call is TRBV5-5, the J call TRBJ2-6; TRBD2 might be the D (6 bases). V lost 5 bases and J 3 bases, leaving 9 bases between the germline ends. Germline CDR1 and CDR2: SGHKS and YYEKEE (reference sequence). This CDR3 spans 14 amino acids. The CDR3 protein is CASRWGGGANVLTF. For the CDR3, the DNA is TGTGCCAGCAGATGGGGAGGTGGGGCCAACGTCCTGACTTTC.

This clonotype was found many times. This chain uses TRBV5-1 with TRBJ2-7, with 7 bases lining up with TRBD2. The J segment lost 4 bases and the V segment lost 4 bases, leaving 8 bases of the junction unmatched. Germline V gene sequence: CDR1 SGHRS, CDR2 YFSETQ. CDR3 length equals 14 residues. In DNA, the CDR3 is TGCGCCAGCAGCCTTGGACTAGGCCCTTACGAGCAGTACTTC. Its protein product is CASSLGLGPYEQYF.

This clonotype showed up many times. The chain combines TRBV11-2 with TRBJ2-3; the match to TRBD1 covers 7 bases. V dropped 5 bases and J dropped 6; count of bases not matched to a gene: 14. Germline V gene lookup returns CDR1 SGHAT and CDR2 FQNNGV. The CDR3 extends over 16 amino acids. As DNA, the CDR3 is TGTGCCAGCAGCCCCCCGGGACAGACCTACACGGATACGCAGTATTTT. Encoded protein: CASSPPGQTYTDTQYF.

The chain links TRBV5-1 to TRBJ1-5; D possibly corresponds to TRBD1 (5 bases). The CDR3 is made up of 14 amino acids. V lost 0 bases and J lost 6, with 10 bases in between. Germline loops: CDR1 SGHRS, CDR2 YFSETQ. CDR3 nucleotide sequence: TGCGCCAGCAGCTTGGATACGGGGGGTCAGCCCCAGCATTTT. As protein: CASSLDTGGQPQHF.

This clonotype was counted many times. The rearrangement joins TRBV28 to TRBJ2-7; D gene unclear. Germline CDR1 MDHEN, CDR2 SYDVKM. V lost 3 bases and J 4 bases, leaving 4 bases between the germline ends. The CDR3 loop spans 11 amino acids. The CDR3 region has the DNA TGTGCCAGCAGTTTCAAGTACGAGCAGTACTTC. Its translation: CASSFKYEQYF.